The clone carrying this T cell receptor beta chain was counted many times. In TCRdb, the 5' RACE reads were re-called with MiXCR into one record per CDR3 protein. The sample contains tens of thousands of distinct CDR3 sequences, around 5.8% of which appear only once. This sample is part of a study of T cells after yellow fever vaccination. Trimming took 3 bases from V and 7 from J; bases not matched to a gene: 9. Per germline, CDR1 SGDLS and CDR2 YYNGEE. The CDR3 totals 15 residues. V usage is TRBV9 and J usage is TRBJ2-1, with 8 bases fitting TRBD1. The sample consisted of PBMCs, either bulk or a sorted T-cell subset (CD4+, CD8+, memory, or dextramer-sorted; not recorded which), taken on the day of the yellow fever booster vaccination. The sequence was obtained from a man younger than 45 who received the YFV17D yellow fever vaccine. CDR3 protein: CASSAGQGIVNEQFF. The CDR3 region has the DNA TGTGCCAGCAGCGCCGGACAGGGTATAGTAAATGAGCAGTTCTTC.